The T cell receptor beta chain described here comes from a study of monozygotic twins with inflammatory bowel disease. As regards this clonotype: The antigen remains undetermined.

Whole-blood total RNA was extracted without T cell sorting. Germline V CDR1 and CDR2: DFQATT, SNEGSKA (reference sequence). The CDR3 totals 13 residues. Study-wide results and caveats: On the inverse Simpson index, IBD patients scored lower for TCRbeta diversity than healthy co-twins. The authors found no support for a single strong IBD-associated signal or clonotype.

TCR libraries were prepared from roughly 3,700 ng total RNA each. TCRdb reprocessed the 5' RACE reads and keeps a single row for each CDR3 protein, giving no DNA. This repertoire comprises a few hundred thousand distinct CDR3 sequences; its ten largest clones make up less than 2%. The specimen was blood. The rearrangement uses TRBV20-1 and TRBJ2-3; TCRdb indicates TRBD2, and absent DNA this call remains unverified. This TCR derives from a human donor with ulcerative colitis or Crohn's disease, or a healthy co-twin of an affected twin (not recorded which). The chain's CDR3 is CSRGGLGTDTQYF.